The clone carrying this T cell receptor beta chain has just a few counts. Between the trimmed V and J ends, which lost 4 bases and 4 bases, there was a span of 10 bases. The length of the CDR3 is 13 residues. Per germline, CDR1 SGHAT and CDR2 FQDESV (reference sequence). This sample stems from a study of blood T cell repertoires in COVID-19. Only in-frame clones appear in the TCRdb table, and some are missing; sequencing was by immunoSEQ multiplex PCR. The sample shows about 150,000 clones, approximately 90% of them seen only once. The TCR originated in a man in his fifties or sixties who had recovered from COVID-19. The chain is built from TRBV11-1 and TRBJ1-1; D call uncertain. Sequencing was done on a sample of peripheral blood. DNA of the CDR3: TGTGCCAGCAGCTCTCTCCGGGGCACTGAAGCTTTCTTT. This translates into CASSSLRGTEAFF.